Here is one T cell receptor beta chain with its context. The sample belongs to a study of cytomegalovirus exposure and HLA in healthy donors. Study at large: Samples from HLA-typed donors yielded about 80 million unique TCRs in an early data release.

PCR was performed using 60 Vbeta and 13 Jbeta primers. Here immunoSEQ multiplex PCR was the method, and the copy in TCRdb shows in-frame clones only, minus some. The sample holds 150,000 to 200,000 clones; approximately 80% are singletons and the top ten take over 0.65%. CDR3 size: 15 residues. Germline CDR1 reads MGHRA; CDR2 reads YSYEKL. V was pared by 3 bases and J by 6 bases, with 18 bases between. J is TRBJ2-7 and V is TRBV4-1; a weak D match, TRBD1 (5 bases). Sequences were obtained from PBMCs. The receptor's source is a woman aged 18-29 years in good health and CMV-seronegative. In DNA, the CDR3 is TGCGCCAGCAGCCAGAACGATCGCCAGGGCCGCGAGCAGTACTTC. Translating gives CASSQNDRQGREQYF.